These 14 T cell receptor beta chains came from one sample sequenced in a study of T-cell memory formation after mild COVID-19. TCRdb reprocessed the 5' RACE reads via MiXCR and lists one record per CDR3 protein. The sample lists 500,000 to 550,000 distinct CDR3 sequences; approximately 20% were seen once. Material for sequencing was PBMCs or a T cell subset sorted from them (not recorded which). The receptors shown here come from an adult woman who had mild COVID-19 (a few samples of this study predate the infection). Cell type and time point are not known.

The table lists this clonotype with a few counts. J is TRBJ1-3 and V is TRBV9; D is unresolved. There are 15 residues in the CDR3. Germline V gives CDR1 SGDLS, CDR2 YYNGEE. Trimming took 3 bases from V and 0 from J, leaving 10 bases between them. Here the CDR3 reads CASSALGPSGNTIYF. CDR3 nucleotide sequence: TGTGCCAGCAGCGCCCTTGGCCCCTCTGGAAACACCATATATTTT.

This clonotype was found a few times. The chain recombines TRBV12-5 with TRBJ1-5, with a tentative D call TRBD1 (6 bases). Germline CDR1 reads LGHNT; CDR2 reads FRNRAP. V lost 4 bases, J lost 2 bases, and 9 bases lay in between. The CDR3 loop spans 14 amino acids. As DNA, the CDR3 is TGTGCTAGTGGTTCTTCAGGGGGCAATCAGCCCCAGCATTTT. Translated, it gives CASGSSGGNQPQHF. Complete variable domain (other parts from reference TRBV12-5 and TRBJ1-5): DARVTQTPRHKVTEMGQEVTMRCQPILGHNTVFWYRQTMMQGLELLAYFRNRAPLDDSGMPKDRFSAEMPDATLATLKIQPSEPRDSAVYFCASGSSGGNQPQHFGDGTRLSIL.

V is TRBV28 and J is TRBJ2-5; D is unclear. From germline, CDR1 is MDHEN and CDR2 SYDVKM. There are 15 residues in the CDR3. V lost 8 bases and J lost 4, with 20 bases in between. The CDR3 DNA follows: TGTGCCAGCCAAGAAAGGGCCAGCACGGGAGAGACCCAGTACTTC. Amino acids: CASQERASTGETQYF.

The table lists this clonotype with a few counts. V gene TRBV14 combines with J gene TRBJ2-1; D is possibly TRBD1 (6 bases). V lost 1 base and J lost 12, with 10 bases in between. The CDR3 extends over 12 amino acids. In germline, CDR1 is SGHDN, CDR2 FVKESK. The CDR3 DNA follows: TGTGCCAGCAGCCAAGTACAGGGTGGGCAGTTCTTC. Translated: CASSQVQGGQFF. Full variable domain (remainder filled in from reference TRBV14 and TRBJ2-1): EAGVTQFPSHSVIEKGQTVTLRCDPISGHDNLYWYRRVMGKEIKFLLHFVKESKQDESGMPNNRFLAERTGGTYSTLKVQPAELEDSGVYFCASSQVQGGQFFGPGTRLTVL.

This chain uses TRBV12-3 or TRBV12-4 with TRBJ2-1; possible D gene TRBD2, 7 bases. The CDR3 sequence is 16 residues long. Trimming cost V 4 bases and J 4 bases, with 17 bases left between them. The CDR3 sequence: CASSSSLADRYNEQFF. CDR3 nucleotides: TGTGCCAGCAGTTCTTCCCTAGCGGACAGATACAATGAGCAGTTCTTC.

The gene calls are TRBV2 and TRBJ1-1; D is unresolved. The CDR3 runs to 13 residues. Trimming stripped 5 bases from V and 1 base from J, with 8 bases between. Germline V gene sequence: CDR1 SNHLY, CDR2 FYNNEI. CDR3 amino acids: CASSTDGNTEAFF. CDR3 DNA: TGTGCCAGCAGTACGGATGGGAACACTGAAGCTTTCTTT.

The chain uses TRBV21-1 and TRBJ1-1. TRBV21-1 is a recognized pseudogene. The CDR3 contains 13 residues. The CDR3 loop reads CASSNGRNTEAFF. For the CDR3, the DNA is TGTGCCAGCAGCAACGGCAGGAACACTGAAGCTTTCTTT.

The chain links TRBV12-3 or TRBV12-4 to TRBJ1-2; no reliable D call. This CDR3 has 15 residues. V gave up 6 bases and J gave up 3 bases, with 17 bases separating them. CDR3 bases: TGTGCCAGCAGCACCGACCAAAAGGCCGACTATGGCTACACCTTC. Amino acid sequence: CASSTDQKADYGYTF.

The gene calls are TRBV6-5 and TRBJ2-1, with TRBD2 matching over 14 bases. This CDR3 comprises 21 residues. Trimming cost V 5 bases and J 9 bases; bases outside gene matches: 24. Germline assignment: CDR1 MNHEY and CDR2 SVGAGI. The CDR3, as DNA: TGTGCCAGCAGTGGAGGGAGGTTGGGGACTAGCGGGAGTTACCTACGACCTGAGCAGTTCTTC. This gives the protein CASSGGRLGTSGSYLRPEQFF.

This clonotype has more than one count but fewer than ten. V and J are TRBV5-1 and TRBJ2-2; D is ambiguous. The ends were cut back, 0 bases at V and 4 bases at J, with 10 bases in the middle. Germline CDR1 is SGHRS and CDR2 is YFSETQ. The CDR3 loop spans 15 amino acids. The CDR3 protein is CASSLEIMATGELFF. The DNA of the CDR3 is TGCGCCAGCAGCTTGGAAATAATGGCCACCGGGGAGCTGTTTTTT.

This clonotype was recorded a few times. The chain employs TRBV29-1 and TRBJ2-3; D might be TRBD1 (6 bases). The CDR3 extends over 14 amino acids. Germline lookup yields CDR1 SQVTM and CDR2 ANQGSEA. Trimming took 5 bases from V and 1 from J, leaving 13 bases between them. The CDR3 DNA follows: TGCAGCGTTTGGGCAGGGGTGGGCACAGATACGCAGTATTTT. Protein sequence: CSVWAGVGTDTQYF.

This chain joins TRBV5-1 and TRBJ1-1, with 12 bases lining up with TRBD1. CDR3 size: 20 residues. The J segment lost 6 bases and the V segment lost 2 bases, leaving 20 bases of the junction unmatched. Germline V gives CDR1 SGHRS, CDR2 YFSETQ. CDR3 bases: TGCGCCAGCAGCTTACACCGGGACAGGGGGCGCGGAGAGGCAGAGGCTGAAGCTTTCTTT. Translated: CASSLHRDRGRGEAEAEAFF. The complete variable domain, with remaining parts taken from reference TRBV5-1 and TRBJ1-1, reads KAGVTQTPRYLIKTRGQQVTLSCSPISGHRSVSWYQQTPGQGLQFLFEYFSETQRNKGNFPGRFSGRQFSNSRSEMNVSTLELGDSALYLCASSLHRDRGRGEAEAEAFFGQGTRLTVV.

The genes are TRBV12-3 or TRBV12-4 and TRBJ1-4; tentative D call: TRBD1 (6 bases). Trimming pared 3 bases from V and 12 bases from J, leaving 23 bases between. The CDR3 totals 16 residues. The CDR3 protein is CASSFAGHRSQGQLFF. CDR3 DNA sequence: TGTGCCAGCAGTTTTGCGGGACACCGCTCCCAAGGTCAACTGTTTTTT.

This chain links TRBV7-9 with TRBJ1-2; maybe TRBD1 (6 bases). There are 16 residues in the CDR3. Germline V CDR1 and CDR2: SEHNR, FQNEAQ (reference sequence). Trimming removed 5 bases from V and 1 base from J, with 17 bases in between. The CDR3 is CASSLSGQNLNYGYTF. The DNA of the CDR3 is TGTGCCAGCAGCCTTTCCGGACAGAATCTTAACTATGGCTACACCTTC. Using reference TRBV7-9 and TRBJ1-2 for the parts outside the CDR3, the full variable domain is DTGVSQNPRHKITKRGQNVTFRCDPISEHNRLYWYRQTLGQGPEFLTYFQNEAQLEKSRLLSDRFSAERPKGSFSTLEIQRTEQGDSAMYLCASSLSGQNLNYGYTFGSGTRLTVV.